This entry describes one T cell receptor (beta chain). These data originate in a study of OX40 agonist ivuxolimab in advanced cancers. Per germline, CDR1 SEHNR and CDR2 FQNEAQ (reference sequence). V trimming: 11 bases; J trimming: 0 bases; junction bases outside the gene matches: 14. The CDR3 spans 18 residues. Generated by immunoSEQ multiplex PCR, the TCRdb table keeps only in-frame clones and is missing some. This sample carries around 69,000 clones, roughly nine tenths of them seen once, and the ten largest clones take around 6.9%. Material: CD4+ or CD8+ T cells sorted from blood, obtained in a trial of the OX40 agonist ivuxolimab. The chain joins TRBV7-9 to TRBJ2-6; TRBD1 agrees at 9 bases. The clonotype originates from an adult with an advanced solid tumor such as melanoma, head and neck, liver or kidney cancer. The CDR3 DNA is TGTGCCTTAACCTTAAGGGACAGGGTGAGCTCTGGGGCCAACGTCCTGACTTTC. This sequence encodes CALTLRDRVSSGANVLTF.